The 30 T cell receptor beta chains reported below all come from one sample, sequenced in a study of patients and donors after allogeneic stem cell transplantation. TCRdb reanalysed the RT-PCR reads using MiXCR and keeps one entry per CDR3 protein. The sample contains more than 850,000 distinct CDR3 sequences, under 20% of which appear only once. The sequenced sample was blood, either unsorted or a sorted T cell fraction (not recorded which). These receptors originate from a human donor who was either an allogeneic HSCT recipient or a stem cell or donor lymphocyte infusion donor (not recorded which). It is not recorded whose cells these are; they may come from a transplant donor.

This clonotype was counted ten times or more. V is TRBV20-1 and J is TRBJ2-7; D remains ambiguous. Germline loops: CDR1 DFQATT, CDR2 SNEGSKA (reference sequence). This CDR3 comprises 13 residues. V lost 3 bases and J 1 base, leaving 10 bases between the germline ends. CDR3 region: CSARGFASYEQYF. The CDR3 region has the DNA TGCAGTGCTAGGGGGTTTGCGTCCTACGAGCAGTACTTC.

The chain has TRBV20-1 and TRBJ2-7, with TRBD1 matching over 10 bases. The J segment lost 3 bases and the V segment lost 5 bases, leaving 4 bases of the junction unmatched. Looked up from germline, CDR1 is DFQATT and CDR2 is SNEGSKA (reference sequence). The CDR3 runs 13 residues. The CDR3 here is CSAYRDRGYEQYF. DNA of the CDR3: TGCAGTGCTTACCGGGACAGGGGCTACGAGCAGTACTTC.

The chain employs TRBV5-1 and TRBJ1-5; a possible D gene is TRBD1 (6 bases). CDR3 length: 15 amino acids. Between the trimmed V and J ends, which lost 4 bases and 2 bases, there was a span of 13 bases. The V gene's germline CDR1 is SGHRS and CDR2 YFSETQ. Written as DNA, the CDR3 is TGCGCCAGCAGCCGGGCAGGGGACGGCAATCAGCCCCAGCATTTT. This codes for CASSRAGDGNQPQHF.

This rearrangement joins TRBV20-1 to TRBJ2-2; 8 bases agree with TRBD2. CDR3 size: 15 residues. Per germline, CDR1 DFQATT and CDR2 SNEGSKA (reference sequence). The J segment lost 1 base and the V segment lost 1 base, leaving 2 bases of the junction unmatched. The CDR3 protein is CSARGLAGNTGELFF. CDR3 sequence (DNA): TGCAGTGCTAGAGGGCTAGCGGGGAACACCGGGGAGCTGTTTTTT.

The V and J genes are TRBV13 and TRBJ2-7, with D possibly matching TRBD2 (5 bases). CDR3 length: 13 residues. The germline V gene has CDR1 PRHDT and CDR2 FYEKMQ (reference sequence). Trimming took 5 bases from V and 6 from J, leaving 14 bases between them. The CDR3 bases are TGTGCCAGCAGCCCAATCCGGGGTGGCGAGCAGTACTTC. Protein sequence: CASSPIRGGEQYF.

The rearrangement uses TRBV4-1 and TRBJ2-1; 8 nucleotides agree with TRBD2. The germline CDR1 and CDR2 sequences are MGHRA and YSYEKL. This CDR3 is 19 amino acids long. V lost 1 base, J lost 8 bases, and 19 bases stayed unmatched. The CDR3 nucleotides read TGCGCCAGCAGCCAAGCGATTAGCGGGGTCGATCAGAGGGTTGATGAGCAGTTCTTC. Amino acids: CASSQAISGVDQRVDEQFF.

This clonotype was counted at least ten times. This chain uses TRBV5-1 with TRBJ2-1; D not resolved. CDR3 size: 14 residues. V was pared by 4 bases and J by 0 bases, with 8 bases between. Germline V gene sequence: CDR1 SGHRS, CDR2 YFSETQ. CDR3 sequence (DNA): TGCGCCAGCAGCGTCTTGAGCTCCTACAATGAGCAGTTCTTC. It is translated as CASSVLSSYNEQFF.

This clonotype was observed once. The chain joins TRBV10-3 to TRBJ2-2, with 8 nucleotides matching TRBD2. The ends lost 2 bases at V and 7 bases at J; junction bases unmatched: 12. Germline loops: CDR1 ENHRY, CDR2 SYGVKD. The CDR3 has 17 amino acids. CDR3 protein: CAISEPSGGLEGGELFF. In DNA form, the CDR3 reads TGTGCCATCAGTGAGCCAAGCGGGGGCCTTGAAGGCGGGGAGCTGTTTTTT.

The rearrangement joins TRBV20-1 to TRBJ2-7, with a possible D match to TRBD2 (6 bases). Trimming removed 5 bases at V and 10 bases at J, with 18 bases between. The CDR3 consists of 12 residues. Germline V gene data show CDR1 as DFQATT and CDR2 as SNEGSKA (reference sequence). In nucleotides, the CDR3 is TGCAGTGCTCTACCCGGGACTTCCATACAGTACTTC. This codes for CSALPGTSIQYF.

The rearrangement uses TRBV6-4 and TRBJ2-1; D may be TRBD1 (6 bases). Germline loops: CDR1 MRHNA, CDR2 SNTAGT. The CDR3 has 17 residues. Trimming removed 2 bases at V and 0 bases at J, with 14 bases between. The CDR3 sequence is CASSDTPIGGSYNEQFF. Written as DNA, the CDR3 is TGTGCCAGCAGTGACACCCCAATAGGGGGCTCCTACAATGAGCAGTTCTTC.

The V call is TRBV9, the J call TRBJ2-2; 7 nucleotides line up with TRBD2. The V segment lost 4 bases and the J segment 2 bases; nucleotides outside the gene matches: 14. Germline loops: CDR1 SGDLS, CDR2 YYNGEE. CDR3 length: 18 residues. The CDR3: CASSPGTGGRLNTGELFF. The CDR3 DNA is TGTGCCAGCAGCCCCGGTACGGGGGGTCGATTAAACACCGGGGAGCTGTTTTTT.

This clonotype showed up just a few times. The J gene is TRBJ2-7, the V gene TRBV14; 8 bases agree with TRBD1. Losses at the gene ends were 1 base for V and 0 bases for J; bases not matched to a gene: 5. From germline, CDR1 is SGHDN and CDR2 FVKESK. The CDR3 spans 16 residues. CDR3 sequence: CASSQGRDRFSYEQYF. The DNA for the CDR3 is TGTGCCAGCAGCCAAGGCCGGGACAGGTTCTCCTACGAGCAGTACTTC. Full variable domain (outside the CDR3, taken from reference TRBV14 and TRBJ2-7): EAGVTQFPSHSVIEKGQTVTLRCDPISGHDNLYWYRRVMGKEIKFLLHFVKESKQDESGMPNNRFLAERTGGTYSTLKVQPAELEDSGVYFCASSQGRDRFSYEQYFGPGTRLTVT.

This clonotype has only a few counts. This sequence joins TRBV12-3 or TRBV12-4 and TRBJ2-7; TRBD1 matches 12 bases. The V and J ends lost 6 bases and 9 bases, in that order; junction bases with no gene match: 9. This CDR3 has 14 amino acids. As DNA, the CDR3 is TGTGCCAGCAGGTTCTCGGGGACAGGGGGCAGGCAGTACTTC. This translates into CASRFSGTGGRQYF.

The chain uses TRBV20-1 and TRBJ2-7, with 8 bases that match TRBD1. From germline, CDR1 is DFQATT and CDR2 SNEGSKA (reference sequence). The CDR3 is made up of 13 amino acids. The CDR3 loop is CGGGRGHSYEQYF. The DNA for the CDR3 is TGCGGGGGAGGCAGGGGGCACTCCTACGAGCAGTACTTC.

The table lists this clonotype with many counts. The chain has TRBV12-3 or TRBV12-4 and TRBJ2-3, with D perhaps TRBD2 (5 bases). The CDR3 totals 14 residues. The germline V and J ends were trimmed by 2 bases and 2 bases, with 8 bases remaining between them. The CDR3 sequence: CASSLIGLTDTQYF. As DNA, the CDR3 is TGTGCCAGCAGTTTAATAGGACTCACAGATACGCAGTATTTT.

The V gene is TRBV12-3 or TRBV12-4, the J gene TRBJ2-1; 7 positions match TRBD2. V was clipped by 4 bases and J by 4 bases; unmatched bases: 7. The CDR3 runs to 15 residues. CDR3 DNA: TGTGCCAGCAGTTGGACGAGCGGGGTGTACAATGAGCAGTTCTTC. Translation: CASSWTSGVYNEQFF.

The sample holds a few counts of this clonotype. The V call is TRBV15, the J call TRBJ2-2, with D uncertain. CDR1 and CDR2 (germline): LNHNV, YYDKDF (reference sequence). This CDR3 region has 14 residues. V was shortened by 0 bases and J by 5 bases, with 7 bases between the two germline ends. CDR3 nucleotides: TGTGCCACCAGCAGAGATTTGGCGACCGGGGAGCTGTTTTTT. Amino acids: CATSRDLATGELFF.

This clonotype was seen more than once but under ten times. The V gene is TRBV20-1, the J gene TRBJ2-7; tentatively, D is TRBD1 or TRBD2 (5 bases each). CDR1 is DFQATT, CDR2 SNEGSKA, per germline (reference sequence). This CDR3 has 11 residues. The CDR3, as DNA: TGCAGCACCGGGGTGGGACACGAGCAGTACTTC. Translating it yields CSTGVGHEQYF.

The V and J genes are TRBV5-1 and TRBJ2-7, with 9 bases aligning to TRBD1. The V gene end was trimmed by 2 bases and the J gene end by 4 bases; junction bases not matched to a gene: 4. This CDR3 is 14 amino acids long. Germline V lookup: CDR1 SGHRS, CDR2 YFSETQ. The CDR3 spells CASSFYRGQYEQYF. The DNA for the CDR3 is TGCGCCAGCAGCTTTTACAGGGGGCAGTACGAGCAGTACTTC.

The chain has TRBV20-1 and TRBJ2-1; TRBD2 might be the D (6 bases). Trimming removed 0 bases from V and 8 bases from J, with 14 bases in between. The CDR3 length is 14 residues. Germline V gene lookup returns CDR1 DFQATT and CDR2 SNEGSKA (reference sequence). CDR3 residues: CSAREISSGDEQFF. CDR3 nucleotides: TGCAGTGCTAGAGAAATAAGTAGCGGAGATGAGCAGTTCTTC.

The V and J genes are TRBV30 and TRBJ2-3; tentatively, D is TRBD1 or TRBD2 (7 bases each). Germline V gene sequence: CDR1 GTSNPN, CDR2 SVGIG (reference sequence). Between the trimmed V and J ends, which lost 8 bases and 0 bases, there was a span of 12 bases. The length of the CDR3 is 13 residues. The CDR3 nucleotides read TGTGCCGGGGGGGACAGTAGCACAGATACGCAGTATTTT. It specifies CAGGDSSTDTQYF.

This clonotype was detected a few times. The gene calls are TRBV13 and TRBJ1-1; 7 bases are shared with TRBD1. After removal of 0 bases from V and 5 bases from J, the junction contained 12 bases not matched to a gene. CDR3 size: 17 residues. Germline CDR1 reads PRHDT; CDR2 reads FYEKMQ (reference sequence). For the CDR3, the DNA is TGTGCCAGCAGCTTAGGGAGGGGGCTATCCCAGGTTACTGAAGCTTTCTTT. It yields the protein CASSLGRGLSQVTEAFF.

This clonotype has just one count. A much more abundant neighbour one base away suggests this may be a read error. This rearrangement joins TRBV12-3 or TRBV12-4 to TRBJ2-2; TRBD2 might be the D (5 bases). There are 15 residues in the CDR3. The V and J ends lost 7 bases and 3 bases respectively, with 15 bases between them. CDR3 in DNA: TGTGCCAGCACTAAAGAAGGACTCGACACCGGGGAGCTGTTTTTT. Translating gives CASTKEGLDTGELFF.

The sample holds a few counts of this clonotype. This sequence joins TRBV5-6 and TRBJ2-5, with D perhaps TRBD2 (5 bases). Germline CDR1 is SGHDT and CDR2 is YYEEEE. This CDR3 region has 13 residues. Trimming took off 7 bases at V and 5 bases at J, with 15 bases between the two ends. DNA for the CDR3: TGTGCCAGCGCTCCGGGAAGAAGGGAGACCCAGTACTTC. This sequence encodes CASAPGRRETQYF. Full variable domain (missing parts from reference TRBV5-6 and TRBJ2-5): DAGVTQSPTHLIKTRGQQVTLRCSPKSGHDTVSWYQQALGQGPQFIFQYYEEEERQRGNFPDRFSGHQFPNYSSELNVNALLLGDSALYLCASAPGRRETQYFGPGTRLLVL.

The gene calls are TRBV10-3 and TRBJ2-1; 7 bases line up with TRBD2. This CDR3 comprises 16 residues. CDR1 and CDR2 (germline): ENHRY, SYGVKD. V lost 0 bases and J lost 6; bases outside the gene matches: 8. CDR3 DNA sequence: TGTGCCATCAGTGAGTCGACGGGGGGACCGACCAATGAGCAGTTCTTC. Translated: CAISESTGGPTNEQFF.

The rearrangement joins TRBV20-1 to TRBJ1-1, with TRBD1 as a possible D gene (5 bases). CDR1 DFQATT and CDR2 SNEGSKA come from the germline V gene (reference sequence). The V gene lost 6 bases and the J gene lost 1 base, with 21 bases spanning the gap. This CDR3 contains 16 residues. The CDR3 coding sequence is TGCAGTGCATCAGGCAGGGCACCTTGGGGGAACACTGAAGCTTTCTTT. This codes for CSASGRAPWGNTEAFF.

The gene calls are TRBV10-3 and TRBJ1-5; 8 bases are a match to TRBD1. Unmatched junction bases numbered 8, after V lost 10 bases and J lost 3 bases. This CDR3 contains 14 residues. CDR1 is ENHRY, CDR2 SYGVKD, per germline. CDR3 sequence (DNA): TGTGCCACCGGACAGGGACTAGACAATCAGCCCCAGCATTTT. This encodes CATGQGLDNQPQHF.

The chain is built from TRBV4-1 and TRBJ2-1, with D perhaps assigned TRBD1 or TRBD2 (5 bases each). Germline CDR1 reads MGHRA; CDR2 reads YSYEKL. The CDR3 length is 14 residues. V was clipped by 4 bases and J by 4 bases, with 11 bases between them. The CDR3: CASSPAWGYNEQFF. The CDR3 nucleotides are TGCGCCAGCAGCCCAGCGTGGGGGTACAATGAGCAGTTCTTC.

The chain links TRBV27 to TRBJ1-2, with D possibly TRBD1 on 6 matching bases. Germline CDR1 is MNHEY and CDR2 is SMNVEV (reference sequence). V lost 5 bases and J lost 4, with 23 bases in between. This CDR3 has 17 residues. The CDR3 loop is CASSPTWGQTLSYGYTF. The CDR3 bases are TGTGCCAGCAGTCCGACATGGGGGCAGACCCTATCCTATGGCTACACCTTC.

This clonotype has more than one count but fewer than ten. CDR3 amino acids: CSVRRTGELFF. Written as DNA, the CDR3 is TGCAGTGTGAGGCGCACCGGGGAGCTGTTTTTT. V gene TRBV20-1 combines with J gene TRBJ2-2; D remains unclear. The CDR3 has 11 amino acids. CDR1 and CDR2 from the germline V gene are DFQATT and SNEGSKA (reference sequence). Trimming took 7 bases from V and 4 from J, leaving 7 bases between them.